Listed below are T cell receptor beta chains from one sample, sequenced in a study of OX40 agonist ivuxolimab in advanced cancers. Sequencing was performed with immunoSEQ multiplex PCR; in TCRdb, only in-frame clones are kept and a portion is missing. In the table there are about 79,000 clones, under 85% of which are singletons. Sequenced material: CD4+ or CD8+ T cells sorted from blood, taken in a trial of the OX40 agonist ivuxolimab. These TCRs come from an adult with an advanced solid tumor such as melanoma, head and neck, liver or kidney cancer. Each CDR3 is given with its conserved first and last residue. The D gene is left open where the match is weak. Where a row states a size, it is once, few, many or the class of an expanded clone; other rows omit it.

CDR3 protein	CDR3 DNA	clone size	CDR3 length	J gene	V gene	D gene
CASSLALARSRGGGPYEQYF	TGCGCCAGCAGCTTGGCCCTTGCCAGGAGCAGGGGGGGAGGGCCCTACGAGCAGTACTTC	once	20	TRBJ2-7	TRBV5-1	NA
CASSWDRPQHF	TGTGCCAGCAGTTGGGACAGGCCCCAGCATTTT	few	11	TRBJ1-5	TRBV28	TRBD1
CATGTSGGRDTQYF	TGTGCCACAGGGACTAGCGGGGGGAGGGATACGCAGTATTTT	few	14	TRBJ2-3	TRBV28	TRBD2
CASSADGGNEQFF	TGTGCCAGCAGCGCTGACGGGGGGAATGAGCAGTTCTTC	NA	13	TRBJ2-1	TRBV9	TRBD2
CASSLLFGASGTYEQYF	TGTGCCAGCAGTTTACTGTTCGGGGCTAGCGGAACATACGAGCAGTACTTC	NA	17	TRBJ2-7	TRBV28	TRBD2
CASSPQTSGPDTQYF	TGTGCCAGCAGCCCCCAGACTAGCGGACCAGATACGCAGTATTTT	NA	15	TRBJ2-3	TRBV7-9	TRBD2
CASSSGTVHEKLFF	TGTGCCAGCAGTTCCGGGACAGTCCATGAAAAACTGTTTTTT	NA	14	TRBJ1-4	TRBV28	TRBD1
CASSPRRDIAKNIQYF	TGTGCCAGCTCACCACGCAGGGACATAGCCAAAAACATTCAGTACTTC	NA	16	TRBJ2-4	TRBV18	NA
CASSSRGARTDTQYF	TGTGCCAGCAGCTCTCGGGGGGCGCGCACAGATACGCAGTATTTT	NA	15	TRBJ2-3	TRBV11-1	NA
CASSQDRASGSLTGELFF	TGTGCCAGCAGCCAAGACAGGGCTAGCGGGAGTTTGACCGGGGAGCTGTTTTTT	NA	18	TRBJ2-2	TRBV4-2	TRBD2
CASSLGEVTDTQYF	TGCGCCAGCAGCTTGGGGGAGGTCACAGATACGCAGTATTTT	NA	14	TRBJ2-3	TRBV5-1	NA
CASSLATSATQHF	TGTGCCAGCAGCTTAGCGACAAGCGCGACCCAGCATTTT	NA	13	TRBJ1-5	TRBV7-9	NA
CASSPPGRGRVDGELFF	TGTGCCAGCTCACCACCGGGAAGGGGGCGCGTTGACGGGGAGCTGTTTTTT	NA	17	TRBJ2-2	TRBV18	TRBD1
CASSYGQKYQETQYF	TGTGCCAGCAGTTACGGACAGAAGTACCAAGAGACCCAGTACTTC	NA	15	TRBJ2-5	TRBV2	NA
CASSSTGQPNSPLHF	TGTGCCAGCAGCTCCACGGGACAGCCTAATTCACCCCTCCACTTT	NA	15	TRBJ1-6	TRBV5-4	TRBD1
CSARDKNQGRF	TGCAGTGCTAGAGATAAGAATCAGGGCCGATTT	NA	11	TRBJ1-5	TRBV20-1	NA
CASSITDARNEQFF	TGTGCCAGTAGTATTACCGACGCTCGGAATGAGCAGTTCTTC	once	14	TRBJ2-1	TRBV19	NA
CAISESEGTDEQYF	TGTGCCATCAGTGAGTCTGAGGGGACGGACGAGCAGTACTTC	NA	14	TRBJ2-7	TRBV10-3	NA
CASSRPGPRGDTQYF	TGTGCCAGCAGCAGACCGGGACCCCGGGGTGATACGCAGTATTTT	NA	15	TRBJ2-3	TRBV7-2	NA
CASSQSLEETQYF	TGCGCCAGCAGCCAAAGTTTGGAGGAGACCCAGTACTTC	NA	13	TRBJ2-5	TRBV4-3	NA
CASLGRTNTEAFF	TGTGCCAGCCTGGGGCGGACGAATACTGAAGCTTTCTTT	NA	13	TRBJ1-1	TRBV2	NA
CASSLRGPSYNEQFF	TGTGCCAGCAGTCTCCGGGGACCCTCCTACAATGAGCAGTTCTTC	NA	15	TRBJ2-1	TRBV5-6	NA
CASSLVQGVGELFF	TGTGCCAGCAGCTTAGTGCAGGGCGTCGGGGAGCTGTTTTTT	NA	14	TRBJ2-2	TRBV7-8	NA